This T cell receptor beta chain came from a study of identical twins. This clonotype was detected many times. From the 5' RACE reads, TCRdb called clonotypes with MiXCR, one entry per CDR3 protein. The table lists more than 350,000 distinct CDR3 sequences, about 9% of them singletons. The sample comprised naive T cells sorted from blood. The receptor was derived from a woman aged 50 to 65 in good health.

The CDR3 sequence: CASSVMGLRRDEQYF. DNA for the CDR3: TGTGCCAGCAGCGTAATGGGACTTCGTCGTGACGAGCAGTACTTC. The genes are TRBV9 and TRBJ2-7; a possible D gene is TRBD2 (6 bases). This CDR3 region has 15 residues. The V gene's germline CDR1 is SGDLS and CDR2 YYNGEE. The V gene lost 1 base and the J gene lost 5 bases, with 16 bases spanning the gap.